This T cell receptor (beta chain) was captured in a study of cytomegalovirus exposure and HLA in healthy donors. CDR1 is SQVTM and CDR2 is ANQGSEA in the germline V gene. The J segment lost 2 bases and the V segment lost 0 bases, leaving 1 base of the junction unmatched. The CDR3 contains 13 residues. The study ran its PCR with 60 Vbeta and 13 Jbeta primers. TCRdb's table, derived via immunoSEQ multiplex PCR, lists solely in-frame clones and lacks some. Found here are 90,000 to 110,000 clones, under 85% of them singletons; the top ten hold roughly 8.6%. The sequence came from a woman aged 40 to 50 in good health and CMV-seropositive. This chain uses TRBV29-1 with TRBJ2-7; TRBD2 matches 7 bases. Sequencing was performed on PBMCs. CDR3 bases: TGCAGCGTTGAAGACGGGACTACCTACGAGCAGTACTTC. Its protein is CSVEDGTTYEQYF.